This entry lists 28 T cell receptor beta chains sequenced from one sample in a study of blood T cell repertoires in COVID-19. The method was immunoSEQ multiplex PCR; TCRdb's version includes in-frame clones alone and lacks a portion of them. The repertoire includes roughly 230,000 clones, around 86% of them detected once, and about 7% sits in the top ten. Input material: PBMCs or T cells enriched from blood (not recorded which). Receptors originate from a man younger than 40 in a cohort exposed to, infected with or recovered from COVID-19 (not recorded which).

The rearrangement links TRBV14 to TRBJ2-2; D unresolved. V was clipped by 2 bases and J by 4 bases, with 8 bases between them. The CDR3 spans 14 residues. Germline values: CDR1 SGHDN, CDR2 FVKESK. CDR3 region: CASSQTRSTGELFF. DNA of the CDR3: TGTGCCAGCAGCCAAACGAGGAGCACCGGGGAGCTGTTTTTT.

CDR3 loop: CASSQVSGVNYEQYF. CDR3 DNA: TGTGCCAGCAGCCAAGTGTCCGGGGTCAACTACGAGCAGTACTTC. The V call is TRBV3-1 (or the pseudogene TRBV3-2), the J call TRBJ2-7; tentative D call: TRBD2 (5 bases). CDR3 size: 15 residues. CDR1 is LGHDT and CDR2 is YNNKEL in the germline V gene (reference sequence). V shed 1 base and J shed 3 bases, with 13 bases lying between them.

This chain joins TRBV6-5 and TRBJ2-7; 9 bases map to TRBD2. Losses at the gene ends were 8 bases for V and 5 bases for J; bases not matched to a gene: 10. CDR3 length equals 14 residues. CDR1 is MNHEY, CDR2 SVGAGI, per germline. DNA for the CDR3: TGTGCCAGCGGTAGAGCGGGAGGTGGGAACGAGCAGTACTTC. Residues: CASGRAGGGNEQYF.

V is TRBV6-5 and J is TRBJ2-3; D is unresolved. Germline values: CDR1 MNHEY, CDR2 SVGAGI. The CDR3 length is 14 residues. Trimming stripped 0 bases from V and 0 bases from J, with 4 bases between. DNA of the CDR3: TGTGCCAGCAGTTACTCAGCTAGCACAGATACGCAGTATTTT. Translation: CASSYSASTDTQYF.

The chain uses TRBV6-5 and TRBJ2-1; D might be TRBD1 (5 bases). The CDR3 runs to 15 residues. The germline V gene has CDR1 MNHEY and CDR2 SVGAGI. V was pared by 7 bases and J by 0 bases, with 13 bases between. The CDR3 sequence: CASKARESSYNEQFF. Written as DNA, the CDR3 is TGTGCCAGCAAAGCCAGGGAAAGCTCCTACAATGAGCAGTTCTTC.

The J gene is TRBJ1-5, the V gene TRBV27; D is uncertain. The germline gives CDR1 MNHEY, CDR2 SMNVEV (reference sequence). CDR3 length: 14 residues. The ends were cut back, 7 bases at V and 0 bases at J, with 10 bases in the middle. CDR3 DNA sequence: TGTGCCAGCAAGGATCCTAGTAGCAATCAGCCCCAGCATTTT. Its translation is CASKDPSSNQPQHF.

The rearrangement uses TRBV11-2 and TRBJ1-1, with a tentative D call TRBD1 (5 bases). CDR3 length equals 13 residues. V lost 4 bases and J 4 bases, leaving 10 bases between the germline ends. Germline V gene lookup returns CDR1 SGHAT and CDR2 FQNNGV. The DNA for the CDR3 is TGTGCCAGCAGCTCTCCGGACACCACTGAAGCTTTCTTT. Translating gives CASSSPDTTEAFF.

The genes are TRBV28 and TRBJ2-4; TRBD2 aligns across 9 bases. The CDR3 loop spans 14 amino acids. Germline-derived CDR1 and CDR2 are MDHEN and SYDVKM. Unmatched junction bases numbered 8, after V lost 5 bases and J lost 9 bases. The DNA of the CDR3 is TGTGCCAGCAGTCAGGGACTAGCTACCGTCATTCAGTACTTC. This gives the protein CASSQGLATVIQYF.

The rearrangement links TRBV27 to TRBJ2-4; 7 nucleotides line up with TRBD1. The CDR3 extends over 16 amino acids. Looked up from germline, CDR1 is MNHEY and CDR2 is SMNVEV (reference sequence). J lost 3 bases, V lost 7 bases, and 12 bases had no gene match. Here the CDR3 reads CASTTNRGDFKNIQYF. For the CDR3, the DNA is TGTGCCAGCACAACCAACAGGGGCGACTTCAAAAACATTCAGTACTTC.

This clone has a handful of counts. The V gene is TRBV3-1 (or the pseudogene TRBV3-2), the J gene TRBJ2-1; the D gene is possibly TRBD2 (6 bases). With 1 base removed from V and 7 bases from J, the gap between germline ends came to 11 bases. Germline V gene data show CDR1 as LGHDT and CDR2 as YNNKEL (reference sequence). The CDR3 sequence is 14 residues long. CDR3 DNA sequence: TGTGCCAGCAGCCAAGGACGGGGGTTGAATGAGCAGTTCTTC. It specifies CASSQGRGLNEQFF.

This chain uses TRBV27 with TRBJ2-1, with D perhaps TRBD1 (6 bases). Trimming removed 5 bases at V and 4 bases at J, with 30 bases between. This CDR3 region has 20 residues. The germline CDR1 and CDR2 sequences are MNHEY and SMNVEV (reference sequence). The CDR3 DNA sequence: TGTGCCAGCAGTCACCCCACCTTACCTCAGGGGTCGTTCTCTTACAATGAGCAGTTCTTC. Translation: CASSHPTLPQGSFSYNEQFF.

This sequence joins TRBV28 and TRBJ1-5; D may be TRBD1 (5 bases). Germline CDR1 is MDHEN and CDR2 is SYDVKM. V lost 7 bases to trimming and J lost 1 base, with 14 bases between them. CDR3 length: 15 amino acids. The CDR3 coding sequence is TGTGCCAGCAAAAAAAGGGGCAGGAGCAATCAGCCCCAGCATTTT. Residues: CASKKRGRSNQPQHF.

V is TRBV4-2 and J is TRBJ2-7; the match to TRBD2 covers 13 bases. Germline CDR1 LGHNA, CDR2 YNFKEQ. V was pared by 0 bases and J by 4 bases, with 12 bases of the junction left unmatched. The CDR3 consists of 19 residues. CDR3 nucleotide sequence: TGTGCCAGCAGCCAAGATATCGGACTAGCGGGAGTAATGGGATACGAGCAGTACTTC. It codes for CASSQDIGLAGVMGYEQYF.

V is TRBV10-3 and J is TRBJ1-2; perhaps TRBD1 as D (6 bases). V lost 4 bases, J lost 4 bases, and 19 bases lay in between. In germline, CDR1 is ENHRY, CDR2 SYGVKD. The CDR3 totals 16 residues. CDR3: CAISAGVFLKGYGYTF. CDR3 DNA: TGTGCCATCAGTGCAGGGGTGTTCCTGAAGGGCTATGGCTACACCTTC.

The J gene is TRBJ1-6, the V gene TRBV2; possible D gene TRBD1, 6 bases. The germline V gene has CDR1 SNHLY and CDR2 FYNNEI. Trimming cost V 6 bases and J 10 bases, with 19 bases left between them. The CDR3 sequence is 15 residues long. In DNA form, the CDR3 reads TGTGCCAGCAGAGCTCCGACAGGTTCTGGATCACCCCTCCACTTT. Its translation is CASRAPTGSGSPLHF. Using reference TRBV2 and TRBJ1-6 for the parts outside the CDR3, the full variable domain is EPEVTQTPSHQVTQMGQEVILRCVPISNHLYFYWYRQILGQKVEFLVSFYNNEISEKSEIFDDQFSVERPDGSNFTLKIRSTKLEDSAMYFCASRAPTGSGSPLHFGNGTRLTVT.

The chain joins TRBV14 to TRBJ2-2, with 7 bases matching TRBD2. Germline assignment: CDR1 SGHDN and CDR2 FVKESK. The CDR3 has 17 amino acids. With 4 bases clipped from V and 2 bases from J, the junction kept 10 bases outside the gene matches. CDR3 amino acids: CASSRYPAGTNTGELFF. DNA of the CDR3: TGTGCCAGCAGCCGATATCCAGCGGGAACTAACACCGGGGAGCTGTTTTTT.

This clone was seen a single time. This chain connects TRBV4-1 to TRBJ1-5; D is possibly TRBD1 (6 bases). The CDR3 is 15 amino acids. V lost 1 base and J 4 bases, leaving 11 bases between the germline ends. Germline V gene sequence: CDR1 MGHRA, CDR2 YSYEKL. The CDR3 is CASSQVTGPNQPQHF. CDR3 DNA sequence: TGCGCCAGCAGCCAAGTTACAGGGCCAAATCAGCCCCAGCATTTT.

This CDR3 reads CASRTENSPLHF. CDR3 DNA sequence: TGTGCCAGTAGGACAGAGAATTCACCCCTCCACTTT. The chain employs TRBV19 and TRBJ1-6; a possible D gene is TRBD1 (5 bases). V was cut by 6 bases and J by 7 bases, with 7 bases left in between. Germline CDR1 and CDR2: LNHDA and SQIVND (reference sequence). The CDR3 has 12 amino acids.

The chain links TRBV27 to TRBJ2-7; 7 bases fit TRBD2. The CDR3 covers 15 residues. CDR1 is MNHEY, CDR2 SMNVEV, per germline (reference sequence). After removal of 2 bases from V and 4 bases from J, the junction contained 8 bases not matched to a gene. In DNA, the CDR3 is TGTGCCAGCAGTTTAGTCGGGACTAATACATACGAGCAGTACTTC. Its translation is CASSLVGTNTYEQYF.

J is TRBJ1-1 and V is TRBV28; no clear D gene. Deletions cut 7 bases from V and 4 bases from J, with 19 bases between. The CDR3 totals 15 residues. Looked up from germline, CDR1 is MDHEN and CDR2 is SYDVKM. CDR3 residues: CASISGSSESTEAFF. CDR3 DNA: TGTGCCAGCATCTCGGGATCCAGCGAAAGCACTGAAGCTTTCTTT.

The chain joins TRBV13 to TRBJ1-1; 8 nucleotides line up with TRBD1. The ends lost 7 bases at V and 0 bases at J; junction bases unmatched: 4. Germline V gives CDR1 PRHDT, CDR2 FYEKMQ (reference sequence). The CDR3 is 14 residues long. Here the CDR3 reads CASNRQGLNTEAFF. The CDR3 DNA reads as TGTGCCAGCAACCGACAGGGGTTGAACACTGAAGCTTTCTTT.

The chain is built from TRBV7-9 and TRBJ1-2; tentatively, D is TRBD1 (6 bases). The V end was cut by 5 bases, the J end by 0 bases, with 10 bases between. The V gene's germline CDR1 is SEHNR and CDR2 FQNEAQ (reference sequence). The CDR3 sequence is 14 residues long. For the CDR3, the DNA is TGTGCCAGCAGCCCGGGGACATCTAACTATGGCTACACCTTC. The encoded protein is CASSPGTSNYGYTF.

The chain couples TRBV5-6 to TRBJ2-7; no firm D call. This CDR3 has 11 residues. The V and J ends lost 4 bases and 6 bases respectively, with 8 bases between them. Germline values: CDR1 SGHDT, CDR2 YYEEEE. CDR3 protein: CASSVTSEQYF. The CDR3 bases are TGTGCCAGCAGCGTAACGAGCGAGCAGTACTTC.

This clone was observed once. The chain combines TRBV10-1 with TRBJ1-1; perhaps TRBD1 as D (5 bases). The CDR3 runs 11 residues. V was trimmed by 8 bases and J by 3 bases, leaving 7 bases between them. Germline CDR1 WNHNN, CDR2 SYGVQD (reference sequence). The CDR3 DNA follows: TGCGCCAGCCGGGGGGACACTGAAGCTTTCTTT. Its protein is CASRGDTEAFF.

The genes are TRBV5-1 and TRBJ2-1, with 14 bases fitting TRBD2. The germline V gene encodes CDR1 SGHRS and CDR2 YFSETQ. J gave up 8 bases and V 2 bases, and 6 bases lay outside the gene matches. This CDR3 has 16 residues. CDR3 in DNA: TGCGCCAGCAGCTTCGGACTAGCGGGAGGTTCTTATGAGCAGTTCTTC. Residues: CASSFGLAGGSYEQFF.

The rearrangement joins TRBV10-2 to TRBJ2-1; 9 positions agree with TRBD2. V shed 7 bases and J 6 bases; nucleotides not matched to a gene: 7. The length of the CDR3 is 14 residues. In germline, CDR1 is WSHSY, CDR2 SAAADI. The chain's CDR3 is CASTSSGSLNEQFF. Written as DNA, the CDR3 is TGCGCCAGCACCAGTAGCGGGAGTCTCAATGAGCAGTTCTTC.

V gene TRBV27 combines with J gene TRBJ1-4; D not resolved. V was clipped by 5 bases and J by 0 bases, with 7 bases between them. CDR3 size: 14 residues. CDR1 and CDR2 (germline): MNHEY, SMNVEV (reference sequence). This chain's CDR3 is CASSPFSTNEKLFF. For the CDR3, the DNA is TGTGCCAGCAGTCCCTTTTCAACTAATGAAAAACTGTTTTTT.

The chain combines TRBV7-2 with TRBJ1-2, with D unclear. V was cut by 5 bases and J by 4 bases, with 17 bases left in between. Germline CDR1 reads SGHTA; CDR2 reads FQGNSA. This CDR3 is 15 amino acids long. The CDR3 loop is CASSIPRAGFYGYTF. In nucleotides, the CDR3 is TGTGCCAGCAGCATCCCCCGAGCGGGGTTCTATGGCTACACCTTC.